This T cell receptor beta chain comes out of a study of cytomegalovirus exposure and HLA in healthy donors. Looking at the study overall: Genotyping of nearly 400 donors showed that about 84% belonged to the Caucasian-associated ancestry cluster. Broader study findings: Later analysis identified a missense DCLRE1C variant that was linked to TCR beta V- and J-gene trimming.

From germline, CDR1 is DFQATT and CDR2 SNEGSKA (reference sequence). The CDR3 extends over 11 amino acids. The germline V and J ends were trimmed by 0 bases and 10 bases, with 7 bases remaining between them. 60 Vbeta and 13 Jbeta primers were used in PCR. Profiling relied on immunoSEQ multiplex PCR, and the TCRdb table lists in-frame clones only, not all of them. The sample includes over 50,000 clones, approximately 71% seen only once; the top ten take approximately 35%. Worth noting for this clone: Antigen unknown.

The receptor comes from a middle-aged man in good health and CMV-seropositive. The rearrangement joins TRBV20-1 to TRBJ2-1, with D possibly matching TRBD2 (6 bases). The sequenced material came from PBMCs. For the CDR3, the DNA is TGCAGTGCTAGAGACGGGGGAGAGCAGTTCTTC. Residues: CSARDGGEQFF.